A selection of T cell receptor beta chains follows, all from one sample in a study of T cell responses to AZD1222 COVID-19 vaccine. Only in-frame clones appear in the TCRdb table, and some are missing; sequencing was by immunoSEQ multiplex PCR. Among 95,000 to 130,000 clones listed, about 90% were seen once. The sample was peripheral blood, taken 28 days after the second AZD1222 dose. These receptors came from an adult who received the AZD1222 COVID-19 vaccine. CDR3s include the opening cysteine and the closing phenylalanine or tryptophan. The order of the fields is J gene, V gene, clone size, D gene, CDR3 protein, CDR3 DNA. The D gene is left open where the match is weak. Expanded clones get a size class; other rows say once, few or many, or leave the size out.

TRBJ2-2,TRBV27,few,NA,CASSEGGRATGELFF,TGTGCCAGCAGTGAAGGGGGGAGGGCCACCGGGGAGCTGTTTTTT
TRBJ1-2,TRBV25-1,once,TRBD1,CASSEAGTAYGYTF,TGTGCCAGCAGTGAAGCCGGGACAGCTTATGGCTACACCTTC
TRBJ2-1,TRBV19,once,NA,CASSINRDDEQFF,TGTGCCAGTAGTATAAACAGGGACGATGAGCAGTTCTTC
TRBJ2-4,TRBV28,once,NA,CASSFRSGRSLAKNIQYF,TGTGCCAGCAGTTTCCGATCGGGCAGAAGTTTAGCCAAAAACATTCAGTACTTC
TRBJ1-1,TRBV15,NA,NA,CATSRDPNTEAFF,TGTGCCACCAGCAGAGATCCCAACACTGAAGCTTTCTTT
TRBJ2-3,TRBV4-2,NA,TRBD2,CASSQDRAGEGGDTQYF,TGTGCCAGCAGCCAAGATAGGGCGGGAGAGGGAGGAGATACGCAGTATTTT
TRBJ1-2,TRBV10-1,NA,TRBD1,CASSGTGDNYGYTF,TGCGCCAGCAGCGGTACAGGGGATAACTATGGCTACACCTTC
TRBJ1-5,TRBV5-5,NA,NA,CASSLGPFQPQHF,TGTGCCAGCAGCTTGGGCCCCTTCCAGCCCCAGCATTTT
TRBJ1-2,TRBV3-1/TRBV3-2,once,NA,CASSQEGSNYGYTF,TGTGCCAGCAGCCAAGAAGGGTCGAACTATGGCTACACCTTC
TRBJ1-2,TRBV7-9,NA,NA,CASSSDRSLDNNYGYTF,TGTGCCAGCAGTTCCGACCGGAGCCTTGACAACAACTATGGCTACACCTTC
TRBJ1-2,TRBV10-3,NA,TRBD1,CALKLDRENYGYTF,TGTGCCCTCAAACTTGACAGGGAGAACTATGGCTACACCTTC
TRBJ1-3,TRBV5-4,NA,NA,CASSFFKEGGNTIYF,TGTGCCAGCAGCTTCTTTAAGGAGGGTGGAAACACCATATATTTT
TRBJ2-3,TRBV7-8,NA,NA,CASTLNRGQPSALTYTDTQYF,TGTGCCAGCACCCTCAACCGGGGTCAGCCATCTGCTCTAACGTACACAGATACGCAGTATTTT
TRBJ1-3,TRBV15,NA,NA,CATSRVRAGTGNTIYF,TGTGCCACCAGCAGAGTCAGGGCAGGCACTGGAAACACCATATATTTT
TRBJ2-7,TRBV2,NA,NA,CASSLSAPAREQYF,TGTGCCAGCAGTTTGTCGGCCCCGGCAAGGGAGCAGTACTTC
TRBJ2-1,TRBV19,NA,NA,CASSPYLAVSSYNEQFF,TGTGCCAGTAGTCCTTATCTAGCCGTAAGCTCCTACAATGAGCAGTTCTTC
TRBJ1-3,TRBV5-5,NA,NA,CASSFSGATGHTIYF,TGTGCCAGCAGCTTCTCGGGAGCCACCGGGCACACCATATATTTT
TRBJ2-7,TRBV28,NA,TRBD2,CASSLYLAVKYEQYF,TGTGCCAGCAGTTTATATCTAGCGGTGAAATACGAGCAGTACTTC
TRBJ2-5,TRBV30,NA,NA,CAWKVSEETQYF,TGTGCCTGGAAAGTCAGTGAAGAGACCCAGTACTTC
TRBJ2-1,TRBV28,NA,TRBD2,CASSAPGLGFSNEQFF,TGTGCCAGCAGTGCGCCGGGACTAGGATTCAGCAATGAGCAGTTCTTC
TRBJ2-7,TRBV28,NA,NA,CASSMRTTYEQYF,TGTGCCAGCAGTATGCGCACGACCTACGAGCAGTACTTC
TRBJ1-2,TRBV5-6,once,NA,CASSLGRGSYGYTF,TGTGCCAGCAGCTTGGGAAGGGGTTCCTATGGCTACACCTTC
TRBJ2-5,TRBV18,NA,TRBD2,CASSPAGLAEETQYF,TGTGCCAGCTCACCCGCAGGACTAGCGGAAGAGACCCAGTACTTC
TRBJ2-1,TRBV2,NA,NA,CASSGVSGRTGYNEQFF,TGTGCCAGCAGTGGGGTGTCGGGGCGGACCGGGTACAATGAGCAGTTCTTC
TRBJ1-6,TRBV19,NA,NA,CASSIGDGDSPLHF,TGTGCCAGTAGTATAGGGGACGGGGATTCACCCCTCCACTTT
TRBJ2-3,TRBV2,NA,NA,CASSRLRTSTDTQYF,TGTGCCAGCAGTCGACTACGGACTAGCACAGATACGCAGTATTTT
TRBJ1-5,TRBV14,NA,TRBD1,CASSRTGQGQPQHF,TGTGCCAGCAGCCGGACAGGGCAGGGTCAGCCCCAGCATTTT
TRBJ2-3,TRBV29-1,NA,NA,CSVRDFADTQYF,TGCAGCGTCCGGGACTTCGCGGATACGCAGTATTTT
TRBJ1-1,TRBV2,NA,NA,CASSEALQRAEAFF,TGTGCCAGCAGTGAAGCGCTTCAGAGGGCTGAAGCTTTCTTT
TRBJ1-2,TRBV4-1,NA,NA,CASSHGDTGYGYTF,TGCGCCAGCAGCCACGGCGACACAGGATATGGCTACACCTTC
TRBJ2-1,TRBV6-5,NA,TRBD1,CASSYGQGSYNEQFF,TGTGCCAGCAGTTACGGACAGGGGTCCTACAATGAGCAGTTCTTC
TRBJ2-7,TRBV7-2,NA,NA,CASSLDAGGSYEQYF,TGTGCCAGCAGCTTAGACGCGGGCGGTTCCTACGAGCAGTACTTC
TRBJ1-4,TRBV3-1/TRBV3-2,NA,NA,CASTPGVDEKLFF,TGTGCCAGCACCCCCGGGGTCGATGAAAAACTGTTTTTT
TRBJ2-1,TRBV7-9,NA,NA,CASSPKIRLGRYEQFF,TGTGCCAGCAGCCCCAAGATCCGGCTAGGGCGATATGAGCAGTTCTTC
TRBJ2-3,TRBV28,NA,NA,CASSERPRLTQYF,TGTGCCAGCAGTGAGAGGCCCCGTTTAACGCAGTATTTT
TRBJ1-3,TRBV7-2,NA,TRBD1,CASSAQGAGNTIYF,TGTGCCAGCAGCGCACAGGGGGCGGGAAACACCATATATTTT
TRBJ2-7,TRBV3-1/TRBV3-2,NA,NA,CASSQDGATEQYF,TGTGCCAGCAGCCAAGACGGAGCTACGGAGCAGTACTTC
TRBJ1-2,TRBV2,NA,NA,CASRDHTPPYGYTF,TGTGCCAGCAGGGATCACACCCCCCCTTATGGCTACACCTTC
TRBJ2-2,TRBV11-3,NA,TRBD2,CASSLVAGTGELFF,TGTGCCAGCAGCCTAGTAGCGGGCACCGGGGAGCTGTTTTTT
TRBJ1-5,TRBV10-2,NA,NA,CASSVSLNQPQHF,TGCGCCAGCAGTGTGAGTCTCAATCAGCCCCAGCATTTT
TRBJ1-1,TRBV27,NA,NA,CASSLYGPREGETEAFF,TGTGCCAGCAGTTTATACGGCCCCCGAGAGGGTGAGACTGAAGCTTTCTTT
TRBJ1-6,TRBV25-1,NA,NA,CASSEYPQNSPLHF,TGTGCCAGCAGTGAATACCCTCAAAATTCACCCCTCCACTTT